This T cell receptor beta chain emerged from a study of T cell responses to AZD1222 COVID-19 vaccine (dated by TCRdb to the early 2020s). Concerning the study at large: Because spike-specific TCR depth and breadth did not differ between the two schedules, AZD1222 recipients who got a second dose at roughly 4 weeks were pooled with those who got a second dose at roughly 12 weeks. Trial participants were enrolled by age into subgroups of 18-55, 56-69 and 70-plus years, and around 140, 26 and 57 TCR-sequenced participants, respectively, were included in these subgroups. TCR sequencing was performed for roughly 250 trial participants, of whom around 200 were given two doses of AZD1222 and about 25 were given two doses of MenACWY control vaccine. What the research found in general, with its limitations: Participants were mostly white British and included more females than males, and it was suggested by the authors that clonal diversity may have been underestimated. Nearly half of unique spike-specific TCRs reportedly recognized epitopes outside regions mutated in the B.1.351 and B.1.1.7 variants. Only five to seven AZD1222 recipients were SARS-CoV-2 seropositive at baseline, limiting conclusions about previously exposed vaccinees. The 56-69-year group was small, and its depth increase did not reach significance, likely because of low power. Because no day 14 peak-response samples were available, the repertoires could be characterized only after the peak T cell response. The vaccine-associated CD4 TCRs covered the entire spike protein, and the dominant responses fell in regions 160-218 and 743-854. Spike-specific TCR breadth and depth rose significantly after two AZD1222 doses compared with day 0 and with MenACWY recipients.

The trim is 0 bases for V and 0 bases for J, with a gap of 9 bases between the germline ends. Taken from cysteine to phenylalanine, the CDR3 has 15 residues. The retained sequence is limited to the CDR3, 45 bases, with the frame set at the first base. The germline V gene yields SGHRS for CDR1 and YFSETQ for CDR2. The CDR3 regions of human TCRbeta chains were subjected to immunosequencing. On the authors' methods: TCRs in the repertoires were compared against a reference library of SARS-CoV-2-specific TCRs that had been generated with the MIRA antigen-specificity platform. Breadth was defined as the fraction of unique TCRs that were SARS-CoV-2-associated, and depth was defined as the fraction of total T cells that were SARS-CoV-2-associated. Using the MIRA data, each spike-specific TCR was assigned both to the spike region to which the TCR was reactive and to a CD4 or CD8 class. Log10-transformed breadth and depth values were compared by one-way ANOVA with Sidak's multiple comparisons tests. Held by TCRdb, this immuneACCESS table contains in-frame sequences only and omits some clones. Under half of the omission traces to an unresolved V gene where checked; the cause of the rest is unknown. That table furnishes V, J and clone size, whereas the DNA furnished D and trimming. This sample gives 160,000 or so clones in total; approximately 88% of them show up just once. The top ten constitute 1.5% to 2% of the sample.

The sample's time point label, in plain terms: baseline before first vaccination. Vaccinee samples came from UK trials COV001 and COV002, including a single-blind randomized controlled phase 2/3 trial of AZD1222 (ChAdOx1 nCoV-19) in healthy adults. For TCRbeta chain sequencing, PBMC samples from trial participants were taken at day 0 and at day 28 after the second dose. Note on this clone: Its antigen is still unknown. No base-level quality is on record; no much larger clone is a single base apart.

This sequence was found in an adult in good health. This specimen consisted of peripheral blood, obtained on day 0 of AZD1222 vaccination. The chain uses TRBV5-1 and TRBJ1-1, with the D gene call left open. CDR3 loop: CASSLGLGMNTEAFF. The DNA sequence is TGCGCCAGCAGCTTGGGACTGGGGATGAACACTGAAGCTTTCTTT.